The 24 T cell receptor beta chains listed next were all sequenced from one sample in a study of T cells in Graves' hyperthyroidism and ophthalmopathy. Amplification of TCR beta CDR3 regions was performed using RNA transcripts as template. A first-round RT-PCR of the TCR CDR3 used the HTBI primer set. TCRdb re-analysed the multiplex PCR reads in MiXCR, keeping a single row per CDR3 protein. The profile covers hundreds of thousands of distinct CDR3 sequences, with 14% appearing a single time and approximately 10% taken by the ten largest. Sequenced material: blood. The receptors were sampled from a woman under 30 with Graves' hyperthyroidism.

In this sample, this clonotype turned up many times. The V and J genes are TRBV3-1 and TRBJ2-5; TRBD2 agrees at 8 bases. Trimming removed 0 bases from V and 4 bases from J; junction bases left unmatched: 13. Germline CDR1 reads LGHDT; CDR2 reads YNNKEL (reference sequence). The CDR3 covers 18 residues. The CDR3 DNA follows: TGTGCCAGCAGCCAAGACTTTTTTATCCGGGAGGGATCAGAGACCCAGTACTTC. Amino acid sequence: CASSQDFFIREGSETQYF.

This clonotype was picked up many times. The rearrangement uses TRBV20-1 and TRBJ1-2; D not certain. V lost 3 bases, J lost 4 bases, and 9 bases lay in between. The CDR3 length is 12 residues. Germline V gene lookup returns CDR1 DFQATT and CDR2 SNEGSKA (reference sequence). The CDR3 spells CSASKIPYGYTF. The DNA of the CDR3 is TGCAGTGCTAGTAAGATCCCCTATGGCTACACCTTC.

A note on this clonotype: In this CDR3 the conserved last residue, phenylalanine or tryptophan, is missing, so a read error is likely. This chain connects TRBV4-1 to TRBJ1-1, with D uncertain. The CDR3 totals 15 residues. CDR1 and CDR2 from the germline V gene are MGHRA and YSYEKL. V was cut by 1 base and J by 1 base, with 10 bases left in between. Here the CDR3 reads CASSQGRMGNTEAFL. CDR3 bases: TGCGCCAGCAGCCAAGGAAGGATGGGGAACACTGAAGCTTTCCTT.

In this sample, this clonotype turned up many times. The V gene is TRBV3-1, the J gene TRBJ2-3; TRBD2 agrees at 8 bases. The CDR3 has 15 residues. V dropped 4 bases and J dropped 4; count of bases not matched to a gene: 7. Germline V gives CDR1 LGHDT, CDR2 YNNKEL (reference sequence). CDR3 nucleotide sequence: TGTGCCAGCAGCCGACTTAGCGGGAACTCAGATACGCAGTATTTT. It is translated as CASSRLSGNSDTQYF.

The chain links TRBV7-3 to TRBJ2-3; perhaps TRBD2 as D (5 bases). The CDR3 loop spans 15 amino acids. Deletions cut 5 bases from V and 1 base from J, with 13 bases between. The germline V gene has CDR1 SGHTA and CDR2 FQGTGA. CDR3 protein: CASSRSGIGTDTQYF. Written as DNA, the CDR3 is TGTGCCAGCAGCCGCTCGGGAATCGGCACAGATACGCAGTATTTT.

On this clonotype itself: This could be a read error, since a much larger clone is one nucleotide away. The rearrangement uses TRBV11-3 and TRBJ2-7; possible D gene TRBD2, 6 bases. The CDR3 is made up of 16 amino acids. Germline loops: CDR1 SGHNT, CDR2 YENEEA. Trimming pared 0 bases from V and 0 bases from J, leaving 12 bases between. This CDR3 is CASSLEGGSTSYEQYF. The CDR3 region has the DNA TGTGCCAGCAGCTTAGAGGGGGGTAGTACCTCCTACGAGCAGTACTTC.

This clonotype was counted at least ten times. The chain carries TRBV12-3 or TRBV12-4 and TRBJ2-2; D ambiguous. The CDR3 totals 14 residues. Trimming shortened V by 5 bases and J by 5 bases, and 12 bases separated the two germline ends. CDR3: CASSPGLGTGELFF. CDR3 in DNA: TGTGCCAGCAGTCCGGGCCTTGGGACCGGGGAGCTGTTTTTT.

The sample holds a few counts of this clonotype. CDR3 nucleotide sequence: TGCGCCAGCAGCCAAGGAGGGGCGCGGCTCGGTGAAAAACTGTTTTTT. It yields the protein CASSQGGARLGEKLFF. The chain carries TRBV4-3 and TRBJ1-4; tentatively, D is TRBD1 (5 bases). CDR3 size: 16 residues. Looked up from germline, CDR1 is LGHNA and CDR2 is YSLEER. The V gene lost 1 base and the J gene lost 7 bases, with 16 bases spanning the gap.

This clonotype was counted ten times or more. J is TRBJ2-3 and V is TRBV7-2; 8 bases map to TRBD1. Per the germline V gene, CDR1 is SGHTA and CDR2 is FQGNSA. This CDR3 has 15 amino acids. The V segment lost 4 bases and the J segment 3 bases; nucleotides outside the gene matches: 6. The CDR3 coding sequence is TGTGCCAGCAGCTCCAAGACAGGGGTGACAGATACGCAGTATTTT. This encodes CASSSKTGVTDTQYF.

The chain has TRBV5-1 and TRBJ2-3; the D is unclear. The V end lost 2 bases, the J end lost 4 bases, and 11 bases lay between the germline ends. Germline CDR1 is SGHRS and CDR2 is YFSETQ. CDR3 size: 14 residues. The DNA of the CDR3 is TGCGCCAGCAGCTTTCTTGTCGGGCCAGATACGCAGTATTTT. The encoded protein is CASSFLVGPDTQYF.

This clonotype was seen repeatedly, ten times or more. The chain recombines TRBV6-2 or TRBV6-3 with TRBJ2-7; 9 positions agree with TRBD2. Germline CDR1 MNHEY, CDR2 SVGEGT. J gave up 3 bases and V 8 bases, and 11 bases lay outside the gene matches. The CDR3 consists of 15 residues. CDR3 in DNA: TGTGCCAGCTTACCAAGTAGCGGGAGATTCTACGAGCAGTACTTC. Translated, it gives CASLPSSGRFYEQYF.

This clonotype appeared many times. The chain combines TRBV28 with TRBJ2-3, with 8 nucleotides matching TRBD2. V trimming: 5 bases; J trimming: 5 bases; junction bases outside the gene matches: 15. The CDR3 loop spans 17 amino acids. Looked up from germline, CDR1 is MDHEN and CDR2 is SYDVKM. The CDR3 nucleotides read TGTGCCAGCAGTGTGTCCCTCGGGACTAGTCGCGTAGATACGCAGTATTTT. Protein sequence: CASSVSLGTSRVDTQYF.

This clonotype was observed a few times. J is TRBJ1-2 and V is TRBV13; D uncertain. CDR3 length: 15 amino acids. Trimming shortened V by 5 bases and J by 3 bases, and 16 bases separated the two germline ends. Looked up from germline, CDR1 is PRHDT and CDR2 is FYEKMQ (reference sequence). The CDR3 sequence: CASSPNTDIHYGYTF. The CDR3 bases are TGTGCCAGCAGCCCTAACACCGACATACACTATGGCTACACCTTC.

This clonotype has at least ten counts. This CDR3 reads CASSLRAPGSYNEQFF. The CDR3, as DNA: TGTGCCAGCAGCTTACGCGCCCCTGGGTCCTACAATGAGCAGTTCTTC. The V and J genes are TRBV7-2 and TRBJ2-1; no clear D. The CDR3 spans 16 residues. Germline V gene data show CDR1 as SGHTA and CDR2 as FQGNSA. V shed 2 bases and J shed 1 base, with 12 bases lying between them.

The chain couples TRBV30 to TRBJ2-1, with 11 bases aligning to TRBD2. Germline V CDR1 and CDR2: GTSNPN, SVGIG (reference sequence). The CDR3 extends over 15 amino acids. The ends lost 3 bases at V and 6 bases at J; junction bases unmatched: 7. The CDR3 DNA is TGTGCCTGGAGCGGTAGCGGGAGGGCAGTCAATGAGCAGTTCTTC. This sequence encodes CAWSGSGRAVNEQFF.

The chain links TRBV6-6 to TRBJ2-7; D is possibly TRBD1 (6 bases). V lost 2 bases, J lost 3 bases, and 11 bases lay in between. Germline V CDR1 and CDR2: MNHNY, SVGAGI (reference sequence). The CDR3 spans 14 residues. The CDR3 reads CASSYRDIGYEQYF. The CDR3 nucleotides read TGTGCCAGCAGTTACCGGGACATCGGCTACGAGCAGTACTTC.

This clonotype was seen ten or more times. The chain employs TRBV28 and TRBJ2-3; 12 bases are shared with TRBD2. V lost 5 bases, J lost 3 bases, and 3 bases stayed unmatched. Germline V gene lookup returns CDR1 MDHEN and CDR2 SYDVKM. There are 15 residues in the CDR3. CDR3 sequence: CASSKTSGSTDTQYF. CDR3 coding DNA: TGTGCCAGCAGTAAGACTAGCGGGAGTACAGATACGCAGTATTTT.

The chain couples TRBV2 to TRBJ2-1; no clear D. This CDR3 spans 13 amino acids. Between the trimmed V and J ends, which lost 0 bases and 10 bases, there was a span of 10 bases. Germline V lookup: CDR1 SNHLY, CDR2 FYNNEI. This CDR3 reads CASSEAIYREQFF. CDR3 in DNA: TGTGCCAGCAGTGAAGCCATCTACAGAGAGCAGTTCTTC.

Points on this clonotype: A single base separates this from a much larger clone, so it may be a read error. The J gene is TRBJ1-2, the V gene TRBV12-3 or TRBV12-4; D is unresolved. The CDR3 is 13 amino acids. V lost 2 bases, J lost 7 bases, and 11 bases lay in between. Here the CDR3 DNA reads TGTGCCAGCAGTTTACATAGGGTATTTGGCTACACCTTC. This translates into CASSLHRVFGYTF.

This clonotype was seen many times. The chain recombines TRBV5-1 with TRBJ1-1; D not resolved. Germline values: CDR1 SGHRS, CDR2 YFSETQ. The CDR3 is made up of 11 amino acids. The V end lost 6 bases, the J end lost 1 base, and 4 bases lay between the germline ends. The CDR3 here is CASITNTEAFF. The CDR3 DNA reads as TGCGCCAGCATTACGAACACTGAAGCTTTCTTT.

There are many counts of this clonotype. This sequence joins TRBV11-2 and TRBJ1-1; 7 bases line up with TRBD1. V shed 4 bases, J shed 1 base, and the junction held 3 bases outside the gene matches. The V gene's germline CDR1 is SGHAT and CDR2 FQNNGV. The CDR3 covers 14 residues. CDR3 amino acids: CASSYYRGNTEAFF. The CDR3 DNA reads as TGTGCCAGCAGCTACTACAGGGGGAACACTGAAGCTTTCTTT.

This clonotype was counted ten times or more. V usage is TRBV28 and J usage is TRBJ1-1; D is perhaps TRBD1 (5 bases). The V end was cut by 3 bases, the J end by 1 base, with 9 bases between. Germline V gene data show CDR1 as MDHEN and CDR2 as SYDVKM. This CDR3 region has 14 residues. CDR3 nucleotide sequence: TGTGCCAGCAGTTTGGCAGGGAGGAACACTGAAGCTTTCTTT. It codes for CASSLAGRNTEAFF.

The V and J genes are TRBV7-9 and TRBJ1-1; D unclear. Germline-derived CDR1 and CDR2 are SEHNR and FQNEAQ (reference sequence). This CDR3 is 14 amino acids long. The V end was cut by 2 bases, the J end by 4 bases, with 11 bases between. CDR3 sequence reads: CASSLFLGITEAFF. As DNA, the CDR3 is TGTGCCAGCAGCTTATTCCTGGGTATCACTGAAGCTTTCTTT.

This clonotype was recorded many times. The chain uses TRBV20-1 and TRBJ1-1; D remains unclear. The V gene lost 8 bases and the J gene lost 5 bases, with 3 bases spanning the gap. This CDR3 is built from 8 residues. Germline V gene lookup returns CDR1 DFQATT and CDR2 SNEGSKA (reference sequence). The CDR3 loop reads CSTTEAFF. The CDR3 DNA reads TGCAGTACTACTGAAGCTTTCTTT.